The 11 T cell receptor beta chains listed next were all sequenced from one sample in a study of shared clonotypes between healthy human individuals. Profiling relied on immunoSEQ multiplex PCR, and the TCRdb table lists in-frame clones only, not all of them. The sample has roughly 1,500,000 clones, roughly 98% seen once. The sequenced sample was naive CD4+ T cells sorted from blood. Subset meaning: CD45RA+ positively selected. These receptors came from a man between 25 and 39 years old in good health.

CDR3 nucleotide sequence: TGTGCCAGCAGTGAATATAAGACGACCGCTAGCGGCTACACCTTC. Its translation: CASSEYKTTASGYTF. This chain uses TRBV25-1 with TRBJ1-2, with no clear D. The germline V gene has CDR1 MGHDK and CDR2 SYGVNS. V was shortened by 0 bases and J by 8 bases, with 16 bases between the two germline ends. The CDR3 is made up of 15 amino acids.

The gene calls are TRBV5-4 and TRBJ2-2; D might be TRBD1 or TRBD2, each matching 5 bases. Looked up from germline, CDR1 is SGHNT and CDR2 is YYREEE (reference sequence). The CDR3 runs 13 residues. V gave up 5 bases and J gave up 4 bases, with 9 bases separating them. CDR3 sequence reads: CASRRDGTGELFF. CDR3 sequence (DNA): TGTGCCAGCAGAAGGGACGGCACCGGGGAGCTGTTTTTT.

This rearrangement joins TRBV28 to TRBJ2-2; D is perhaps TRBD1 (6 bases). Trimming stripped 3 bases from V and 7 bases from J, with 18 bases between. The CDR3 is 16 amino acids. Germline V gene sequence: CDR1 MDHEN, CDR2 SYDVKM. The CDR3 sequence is CASSLSGQGSRGELFF. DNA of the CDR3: TGTGCCAGCAGTTTGTCAGGGCAGGGGAGCCGCGGGGAGCTGTTTTTT. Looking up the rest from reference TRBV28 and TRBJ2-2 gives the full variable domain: DVKVTQSSRYLVKRTGEKVFLECVQDMDHENMFWYRQDPGLGLRLIYFSYDVKMKEKGDIPEGYSVSREKKERFSLILESASTNQTSMYLCASSLSGQGSRGELFFGEGSRLTVL.

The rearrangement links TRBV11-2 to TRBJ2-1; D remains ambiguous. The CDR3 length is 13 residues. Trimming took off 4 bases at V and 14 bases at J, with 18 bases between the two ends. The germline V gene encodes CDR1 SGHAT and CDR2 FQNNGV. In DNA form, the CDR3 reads TGTGCCAGCAGCTGGGCGAGAAACCGGGCCAAGTTCTTC. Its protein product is CASSWARNRAKFF.

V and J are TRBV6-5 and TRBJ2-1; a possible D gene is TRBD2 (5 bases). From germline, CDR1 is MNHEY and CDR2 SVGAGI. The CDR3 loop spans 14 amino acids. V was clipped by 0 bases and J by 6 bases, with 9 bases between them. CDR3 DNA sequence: TGTGCCAGCAGTTACTCGACGGGATTCAATGAGCAGTTCTTC. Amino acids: CASSYSTGFNEQFF.

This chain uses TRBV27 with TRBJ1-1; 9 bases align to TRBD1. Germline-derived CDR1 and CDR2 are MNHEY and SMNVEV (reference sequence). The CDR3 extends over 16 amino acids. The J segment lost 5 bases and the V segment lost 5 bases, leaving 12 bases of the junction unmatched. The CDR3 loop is CASSLPGGQGITEAFF. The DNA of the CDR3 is TGTGCCAGCAGTCTCCCCGGAGGACAGGGGATTACTGAAGCTTTCTTT.

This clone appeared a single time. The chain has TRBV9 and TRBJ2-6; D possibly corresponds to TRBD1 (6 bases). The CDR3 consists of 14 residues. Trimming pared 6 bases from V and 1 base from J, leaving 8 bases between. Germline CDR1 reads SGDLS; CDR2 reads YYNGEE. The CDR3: CASTGTSGANVLTF. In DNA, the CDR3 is TGTGCCAGCACGGGGACATCTGGGGCCAACGTCCTGACTTTC.

CDR3 protein: CASSPREALRTDTQYF. Written as DNA, the CDR3 is TGTGCCAGCTCACCAAGAGAAGCGCTCCGCACAGATACGCAGTATTTT. The gene calls are TRBV18 and TRBJ2-3; no firm D call. V was shortened by 2 bases and J by 1 base, with 13 bases between the two germline ends. Germline-derived CDR1 and CDR2 are KGHSH and LQKENI. The CDR3 has 16 residues.

CDR3 DNA sequence: TGTGCCAGCAGCTTAGATTTTGGAGGTAACAATGAGCAGTTCTTC. It yields the protein CASSLDFGGNNEQFF. The V and J genes are TRBV11-3 and TRBJ2-1; D may be TRBD2 (5 bases). Germline V gene sequence: CDR1 SGHNT, CDR2 YENEEA. CDR3 length equals 15 residues. The V end was cut by 0 bases, the J end by 5 bases, with 11 bases between.

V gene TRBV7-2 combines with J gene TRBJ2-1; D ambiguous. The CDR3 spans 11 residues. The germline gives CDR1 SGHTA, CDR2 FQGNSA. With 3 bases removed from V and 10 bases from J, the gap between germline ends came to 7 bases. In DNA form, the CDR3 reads TGTGCCAGCAGCTTGACTCGGGAGCAGTTCTTC. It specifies CASSLTREQFF.

CDR3 in amino acids: CASSPGAGIGQPQHF. In DNA form, the CDR3 reads TGTGCCAGCTCACCCGGGGCGGGGATTGGTCAGCCCCAGCATTTT. V usage is TRBV18 and J usage is TRBJ1-5; perhaps TRBD1 as D (5 bases). The V end was cut by 3 bases, the J end by 6 bases, with 15 bases between. Germline V lookup: CDR1 KGHSH, CDR2 LQKENI. The CDR3 is made up of 15 amino acids.